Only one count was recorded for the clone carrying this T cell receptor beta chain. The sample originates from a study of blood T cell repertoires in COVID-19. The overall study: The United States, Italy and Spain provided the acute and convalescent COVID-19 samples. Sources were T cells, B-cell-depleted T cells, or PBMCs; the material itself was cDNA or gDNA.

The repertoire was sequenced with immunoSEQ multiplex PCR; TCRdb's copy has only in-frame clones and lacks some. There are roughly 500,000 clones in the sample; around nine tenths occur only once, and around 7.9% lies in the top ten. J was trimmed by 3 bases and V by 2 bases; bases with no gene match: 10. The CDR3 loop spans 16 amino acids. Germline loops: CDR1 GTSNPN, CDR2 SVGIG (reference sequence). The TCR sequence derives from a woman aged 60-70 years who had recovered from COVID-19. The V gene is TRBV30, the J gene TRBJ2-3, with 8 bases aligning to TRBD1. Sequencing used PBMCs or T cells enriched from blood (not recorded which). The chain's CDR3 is CAWSTIGTGTTDTQYF. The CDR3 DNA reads TGTGCCTGGAGTACTATCGGGACAGGAACAACAGATACGCAGTATTTT.